This section outlines one T cell receptor (beta chain) sequence together with its context. This entry comes from a study of T-cell memory formation after mild COVID-19. Barcoded TCR alpha and TCR beta cDNA libraries with UMIs came from 5'RACE using constant-segment primers. Each CDR3 protein gets one entry after TCRdb re-called the 5' RACE reads with MiXCR. The sample holds around 250,000 distinct CDR3 sequences, roughly 17% seen once. The V and J ends lost 5 bases and 3 bases respectively, with 8 bases between them. The germline CDR1 and CDR2 sequences are SGHTA and FQGNSA. CDR3 length: 13 residues. The chain couples TRBV7-2 to TRBJ2-4; D uncertain. The source of this sequence is a man aged 18-30 years who had mild COVID-19 (a few samples of this study predate the infection). Cell type and time point are not known. Source material: PBMCs or a T cell subset sorted from them (not recorded which). CDR3 bases: TGTGCCAGCAGCCCCCCCGGCAAAAACATTCAGTACTTC. Amino acids: CASSPPGKNIQYF.